These 12 T cell receptor beta chains share one sample of origin, sequenced in a study of blood T cells in healthy people across ages. With a J-beta primer mix and a sample-barcoded 5' primer, a second PCR ran 7 to 11 cycles. Each CDR3 protein gets one entry after TCRdb re-called the 5' RACE reads with MiXCR. The sample shows 1.5 million to 2 million distinct CDR3 sequences, 49% of them seen only once. Sequencing input: blood. The receptors here all came from a woman in her thirties or forties in good health.

This rearrangement joins TRBV25-1 to TRBJ2-3; a possible D gene is TRBD2 (6 bases). CDR1 MGHDK and CDR2 SYGVNS come from the germline V gene. Trimming cost V 3 bases and J 1 base, with 14 bases left between them. CDR3 length: 16 amino acids. This CDR3 reads CASSDTRGFGTDTQYF. CDR3 DNA sequence: TGTGCCAGCAGTGATACGCGGGGTTTCGGCACAGATACGCAGTATTTT.

As regards this clonotype: A read error may produce the germline difference seen at one junction end. The chain couples TRBV29-1 to TRBJ2-5; D call uncertain. In germline, CDR1 is SQVTM, CDR2 ANQGSEA. This CDR3 has 12 amino acids. DNA of the CDR3: TGCAGCGTTGAAACCGGACGAGAGACCCTGTGCTTC. The encoded protein is CSVETGRETLCF. The full variable domain, rest sourced from reference TRBV29-1 and TRBJ2-5, is SAVISQKPSRDICQRGTSLTIQCQVDSQVTMMFWYRQQPGQSLTLIATANQGSEATYESGFVIDKFPISRPNLTFSTLTVSNMSPEDSSIYLCSVETGRETLCFGPGTRLLVL.

The V and J genes are TRBV4-2 and TRBJ2-7; TRBD2 is a possible D gene (6 bases). Germline CDR1 is LGHNA and CDR2 is YNFKEQ. The ends were cut back, 0 bases at V and 3 bases at J, with 15 bases in the middle. The CDR3 runs 16 residues. CDR3 amino acids: CASSQEVAGYYYEQYF. The CDR3 DNA reads as TGTGCCAGCAGCCAAGAGGTGGCGGGGTACTACTACGAGCAGTACTTC.

This clonotype has just a few counts. V usage is TRBV27 and J usage is TRBJ2-3; D gene ambiguous. Trimming removed 3 bases at V and 5 bases at J, with 12 bases between. Per the germline V gene, CDR1 is MNHEY and CDR2 is SMNVEV (reference sequence). The CDR3 contains 14 residues. The CDR3 region is CASSFSRPGDTQYF. DNA of the CDR3: TGTGCCAGCAGTTTTAGTAGGCCGGGAGATACGCAGTATTTT.

The chain employs TRBV24-1 and TRBJ1-2; TRBD1 aligns across 8 bases. The ends lost 4 bases at V and 4 bases at J; junction bases unmatched: 7. This CDR3 spans 15 amino acids. CDR1 KGHDR and CDR2 SFDVKD come from the germline V gene. The DNA for the CDR3 is TGTGCCACCAGTGAGGACGACAGGGGTACCTATGGCTACACCTTC. Its protein is CATSEDDRGTYGYTF.

The rearrangement links TRBV28 to TRBJ1-5; the match to TRBD1 covers 11 bases. This CDR3 spans 18 amino acids. The junction had 9 bases not matched to a gene; V was cut back by 5 bases and J by 0 bases. Germline V gene data show CDR1 as MDHEN and CDR2 as SYDVKM. The CDR3 protein is CASSPSRDRGYSNQPQHF. CDR3 in DNA: TGTGCCAGCAGTCCCTCCAGGGACAGGGGGTATAGCAATCAGCCCCAGCATTTT.

This clonotype was seen only once. This chain's CDR3 is CASSSDRAAAPYGYTF. In DNA form, the CDR3 reads TGTGCCAGCAGCTCAGACAGGGCCGCAGCCCCCTATGGCTACACCTTC. V gene TRBV13 combines with J gene TRBJ1-2; 7 nucleotides line up with TRBD1. Germline V CDR1 and CDR2: PRHDT, FYEKMQ (reference sequence). V was pared by 4 bases and J by 4 bases, with 12 bases of the junction left unmatched. This CDR3 contains 16 residues.

The chain couples TRBV14 to TRBJ2-5; 7 bases fit TRBD2. Germline V CDR1 and CDR2: SGHDN, FVKESK. The CDR3 contains 16 residues. Losses at the gene ends were 0 bases for V and 3 bases for J; bases not matched to a gene: 7. The CDR3, as DNA: TGTGCCAGCAGCCAAGAGAGCCCCGGGACTAAAGAGACCCAGTACTTC. Translated: CASSQESPGTKETQYF.

This clonotype was detected once. Germline is not matched at one junction end, which may reflect a read error. The chain is built from TRBV7-2 and TRBJ2-5; D unresolved. The germline V gene encodes CDR1 SGHTA and CDR2 FQGNSA. This CDR3 has 11 amino acids. CDR3 sequence reads: CANSPGETQYF. DNA for the CDR3: TGTGCCAACAGCCCTGGGGAGACCCAGTACTTC.

This rearrangement joins TRBV24-1 to TRBJ2-3, with 14 bases that match TRBD2. The CDR3 consists of 18 residues. Trimming removed 4 bases from V and 5 bases from J; junction bases left unmatched: 10. Germline V CDR1 and CDR2: KGHDR, SFDVKD. The CDR3 DNA reads as TGTGCCACCAGTGACCTCGGAGGGACTAGCGGGGGACAAGATACGCAGTATTTT. Its protein product is CATSDLGGTSGGQDTQYF.

The table lists this clonotype with a few counts. The chain joins TRBV6-5 to TRBJ1-2, with 7 bases aligning to TRBD1. CDR1 is MNHEY and CDR2 is SVGAGI in the germline V gene. V dropped 4 bases and J dropped 4; count of bases not matched to a gene: 6. This CDR3 is 14 amino acids long. The CDR3 DNA sequence: TGTGCCAGCAGTTCGACAGGGTCGGGCTATGGCTACACCTTC. It encodes CASSSTGSGYGYTF.

V gene TRBV15 combines with J gene TRBJ1-1; tentative D call: TRBD1 (5 bases). The CDR3 loop spans 18 amino acids. Deletions cut 0 bases from V and 1 base from J, with 18 bases between. Germline V CDR1 and CDR2: LNHNV, YYDKDF (reference sequence). CDR3 protein: CATSRDAPVQVSNTEAFF. The CDR3 DNA is TGTGCCACCAGCAGAGATGCCCCAGTACAGGTCTCGAACACTGAAGCTTTCTTT. The complete variable domain, with remaining parts taken from reference TRBV15 and TRBJ1-1, reads DAMVIQNPRYQVTQFGKPVTLSCSQTLNHNVMYWYQQKSSQAPKLLFHYYDKDFNNEADTPDNFQSRRPNTSFCFLDIRSPGLGDTAMYLCATSRDAPVQVSNTEAFFGQGTRLTVV.